This T cell receptor beta chain was obtained from a study of shared clonotypes between healthy human individuals. The study's findings and limits: Clonotypes not shared had lower generation probabilities than those common to all four donors.

This clone was seen only a few times. Its specificity is not known. Trimming cost V 0 bases and J 3 bases, with 21 bases left between them. The CDR3 covers 18 residues. Germline CDR1 reads SGHAT; CDR2 reads FQNNGV. Donors comprised only Caucasian adults living in Nashville, Tennessee. This table comes from immunoSEQ multiplex PCR, and its TCRdb copy is limited to in-frame clones, with some not included. This table has approximately 1.1 million clones, around 78% appearing once. The genes are TRBV11-2 and TRBJ2-7, with D possibly matching TRBD1 (9 bases). The TCR sequence derives from a man younger than 35 in good health. Some clones in this sample may be carry-over from other donors' samples. Sample: memory CD4+ T cells from PBMCs. Subset here: CD45RA-negative fraction. The CDR3 protein is CASSLDGSGTGKDYEQYF. The DNA of the CDR3 is TGTGCCAGCAGCTTAGACGGTAGCGGGACAGGGAAGGACTACGAGCAGTACTTC.